These T cell receptor beta chains were read from a single sample in a study of cytomegalovirus exposure and HLA in healthy donors. Sequenced by immunoSEQ multiplex PCR; TCRdb stores in-frame clones only, minus some. The sample has over 150,000 clones, roughly 70% seen once. The sample consisted of PBMCs. Receptors were obtained from a young man in good health and CMV-seronegative. The CDR3 runs from the conserved cysteine through the conserved F or W. The D gene is left open where the match is weak. The size field is filled for only some rows; it gives once, few, many or a size class.

d_call,v_call,j_call,clone_size,cdr3_aa,cdr3_nt
TRBD1,TRBV5-1,TRBJ2-7,NA,CASSARGTGIHEQYF,TGCGCCAGCAGCGCAAGAGGGACAGGGATCCACGAGCAGTACTTC
TRBD2,TRBV9,TRBJ2-5,few,CASSVEAAGGQETQYF,TGTGCCAGCAGCGTAGAAGCAGCGGGGGGGCAAGAGACCCAGTACTTC
NA,TRBV28,TRBJ1-1,NA,CASSTSPGEAFF,TGTGCCAGCAGTACTTCTCCAGGAGAAGCTTTCTTT
NA,TRBV19,TRBJ1-1,NA,CASTRGWRDTEAFF,TGTGCCAGTACTCGGGGGTGGCGGGACACTGAAGCTTTCTTT
TRBD1,TRBV30,TRBJ2-3,NA,CAWSGLGGLTDTQYF,TGTGCCTGGAGTGGTTTAGGGGGCTTGACAGATACGCAGTATTTT
NA,TRBV30,TRBJ2-7,NA,CAWTEARGKYEQYF,TGTGCCTGGACCGAAGCTCGAGGGAAATACGAGCAGTACTTC
TRBD1,TRBV10-3,TRBJ2-1,NA,CAITRTGAIYNEQFF,TGTGCCATCACTCGAACAGGGGCGATTTACAATGAGCAGTTCTTC
TRBD2,TRBV4-3,TRBJ2-7,NA,CASSQTTSGAYEQYF,TGCGCCAGCAGCCAGACGACTAGCGGGGCCTACGAGCAGTACTTC
NA,TRBV29-1,TRBJ2-6,NA,CSVGTGSSGANVLTF,TGCAGCGTTGGAACCGGTAGCTCTGGGGCCAACGTCCTGACTTTC
NA,TRBV27,TRBJ1-1,once,CASSLSGHLMNTEAFF,TGTGCCAGCAGTTTATCGGGACACCTCATGAACACTGAAGCTTTCTTT
NA,TRBV27,TRBJ2-7,few,CASSLSTGPQYEQYF,TGTGCCAGCAGTTTATCCACAGGGCCCCAATACGAGCAGTACTTC
NA,TRBV7-8,TRBJ2-2,few,CASSLVAYPFPGELFF,TGTGCCAGCAGCTTAGTCGCGTACCCGTTCCCCGGGGAGCTGTTTTTT
NA,TRBV28,TRBJ1-3,NA,CASSLPGSGNTIYF,TGTGCCAGCAGTTTACCAGGATCTGGAAACACCATATATTTT
NA,TRBV27,TRBJ2-2,NA,CASSLLEAGTGELFF,TGTGCCAGCAGTTTGCTAGAGGCGGGCACCGGGGAGCTGTTTTTT
NA,TRBV18,TRBJ2-3,NA,CASSPRQSRTDTQYF,TGTGCCAGCTCACCCAGACAGTCCCGCACAGATACGCAGTATTTT
TRBD1,TRBV5-6,TRBJ1-1,NA,CASSWGTGGADTEAFF,TGTGCCAGCAGCTGGGGGACAGGGGGAGCGGACACTGAAGCTTTCTTT
NA,TRBV5-1,TRBJ2-2,NA,CASSSGNTGELFF,TGCGCCAGCAGCTCCGGGAACACCGGGGAGCTGTTTTTT
NA,TRBV6-4,TRBJ2-6,medium-sized,CASSEGGRSGANVLTF,TGTGCCAGCAGTGAGGGAGGTCGCTCTGGGGCCAACGTCCTGACTTTC
TRBD1,TRBV10-3,TRBJ1-2,NA,CAISEDRDYGYTF,TGTGCCATCAGTGAAGACAGGGACTATGGCTACACCTTC
TRBD1,TRBV18,TRBJ1-4,few,CASSPGTGSEKLFF,TGTGCCAGCTCACCCGGGACAGGGAGTGAAAAACTGTTTTTT
NA,TRBV28,TRBJ1-1,NA,CASTSGTSMNTEAFF,TGTGCCAGCACCTCAGGGACATCAATGAACACTGAAGCTTTCTTT
TRBD2,TRBV2,TRBJ2-5,NA,CASMRASGGDRETQYF,TGTGCCAGCATGAGGGCTAGCGGGGGGGATAGGGAGACCCAGTACTTC
TRBD1,TRBV5-1,TRBJ1-3,NA,CASSPETGRNTIYF,TGCGCCAGCAGCCCGGAGACAGGGCGAAACACCATATATTTT
NA,TRBV7-8,TRBJ1-3,NA,CASSLAGGTGNTIYF,TGTGCCAGCAGCTTAGCGGGGGGGACAGGAAACACCATATATTTT
NA,TRBV5-1,TRBJ2-5,NA,CASSGAGETQYF,TGCGCCAGCAGCGGCGCCGGGGAGACCCAGTACTTC
NA,TRBV5-6,TRBJ1-2,few,CASSLVQGGGYTF,TGTGCCAGCAGCTTGGTGCAGGGCGGCGGCTACACCTTC
NA,TRBV5-6,TRBJ1-2,NA,CASSLVQGNYGYTF,TGTGCCAGCAGCTTGGTACAGGGCAACTATGGCTACACCTTC
NA,TRBV7-6,TRBJ2-7,few,CASSLGQGKVHEQYF,TGTGCCAGCAGCTTAGGTCAGGGGAAAGTCCACGAGCAGTACTTC
NA,TRBV7-2,TRBJ2-1,NA,CASSLAAGYNEQFF,TGTGCCAGCAGCTTAGCGGCAGGGTACAATGAGCAGTTCTTC
NA,TRBV20-1,TRBJ1-2,NA,CSASHDYGYTF,TGCAGTGCTAGCCATGACTATGGCTACACCTTC
TRBD1,TRBV16,TRBJ2-5,NA,CASSLDRETQYF,TGTGCCAGCAGCCTGGACAGGGAGACCCAGTACTTC
NA,TRBV28,TRBJ1-2,NA,CASSFPPGAGAGYTF,TGTGCCAGCAGTTTTCCCCCCGGCGCGGGGGCGGGCTACACCTTC
TRBD1,TRBV19,TRBJ1-1,few,CASSTTGATTEAFF,TGTGCCAGTAGTACGACAGGGGCTACCACTGAAGCTTTCTTT
NA,TRBV6-1,TRBJ2-3,NA,CAIFWGSGTDTQYF,TGTGCCATCTTCTGGGGTTCAGGGACAGATACGCAGTATTTT
TRBD1,TRBV28,TRBJ2-7,NA,CAAQGAYYEQYF,TGTGCCGCACAGGGGGCTTACTACGAGCAGTACTTC
NA,TRBV30,TRBJ2-1,NA,CAWSQMSAPYNEQFF,TGTGCCTGGAGTCAGATGAGCGCCCCCTACAATGAGCAGTTCTTC
NA,TRBV28,TRBJ2-7,NA,CASSFPRDSLTWYEQYF,TGTGCCAGCAGTTTCCCAAGGGACTCCCTCACCTGGTACGAGCAGTACTTC
TRBD1,TRBV6-5,TRBJ1-4,NA,CASRQGKEKLFF,TGTGCCAGCAGACAGGGGAAGGAAAAACTGTTTTTT
NA,TRBV28,TRBJ1-2,NA,CASSGSGGGYTF,TGTGCCAGCAGTGGGTCCGGGGGAGGCTACACCTTC
NA,TRBV27,TRBJ2-5,NA,CASSLSWEVKTQYF,TGTGCCAGCAGTTTATCGTGGGAGGTGAAGACCCAGTACTTC
TRBD1,TRBV5-1,TRBJ2-6,few,CASSPEGQGIPGANVLTF,TGCGCCAGCAGCCCGGAGGGACAGGGAATTCCTGGGGCCAACGTCCTGACTTTC
NA,TRBV2,TRBJ2-7,once,CASMASADSYEQYF,TGTGCCAGCATGGCTAGCGCCGACTCCTACGAGCAGTACTTC
NA,TRBV19,TRBJ1-6,NA,CASNGEGFSPLHF,TGTGCCAGTAATGGGGAGGGCTTTTCACCCCTCCACTTT
TRBD2,TRBV6-5,TRBJ2-3,NA,CASSYSLAGGTDTQYF,TGTGCCAGCAGTTACTCCCTGGCGGGGGGCACAGATACGCAGTATTTT
TRBD1,TRBV7-9,TRBJ1-1,NA,CASSSLRGSTTEAFF,TGTGCCAGCAGCTCCCTCAGGGGGTCGACCACTGAAGCTTTCTTT
TRBD2,TRBV4-3,TRBJ2-2,NA,CASSQDALAGGGELFF,TGCGCCAGCAGCCAAGATGCGCTAGCGGGTGGCGGGGAGCTGTTTTTT
TRBD1,TRBV28,TRBJ2-4,NA,CASSPDRGGKNIQYF,TGTGCCAGCAGTCCGGACAGGGGGGGCAAAAACATTCAGTACTTC
NA,TRBV19,TRBJ1-5,NA,CASRIRQSSQPQHF,TGTGCCAGTAGGATAAGACAGAGTAGCCAGCCCCAGCATTTT
NA,TRBV4-2,TRBJ1-2,NA,CASSQDLQGKSYGYTF,TGTGCCAGCAGCCAAGATCTCCAGGGAAAAAGCTATGGCTACACCTTC
NA,TRBV5-6,TRBJ2-1,NA,CASSLGGNQFF,TGTGCCAGCAGCTTAGGGGGAAATCAGTTCTTC
NA,TRBV7-8,TRBJ1-5,NA,CASSSHLGAPQHF,TGTGCCAGCAGCTCCCACTTGGGGGCGCCCCAGCATTTT
NA,TRBV6-6,TRBJ1-5,NA,CASAKETGYSNQPQHF,TGTGCCAGCGCCAAAGAGACGGGTTATAGCAATCAGCCCCAGCATTTT
TRBD1,TRBV18,TRBJ1-6,NA,CASSPQQTGSKNSPLHF,TGTGCCAGCTCACCACAGCAGACAGGGTCGAAGAATTCACCCCTCCACTTT
NA,TRBV10-2,TRBJ2-7,NA,CASSDIRPSAAEQYF,TGCGCCAGCAGTGATATACGGCCAAGTGCGGCCGAGCAGTACTTC
NA,TRBV4-3,TRBJ1-2,NA,CASSQEASGRAYGYTF,TGCGCCAGCAGCCAAGAAGCTTCGGGAAGAGCCTATGGCTACACCTTC
NA,TRBV19,TRBJ1-5,NA,CASRVTGRGNQPQHF,TGTGCCAGTAGGGTTACAGGGAGAGGCAATCAGCCCCAGCATTTT
TRBD2,TRBV5-4,TRBJ2-1,NA,CASSLASGGLYNEQFF,TGTGCCAGCAGCTTGGCTAGCGGGGGGCTCTACAATGAGCAGTTCTTC